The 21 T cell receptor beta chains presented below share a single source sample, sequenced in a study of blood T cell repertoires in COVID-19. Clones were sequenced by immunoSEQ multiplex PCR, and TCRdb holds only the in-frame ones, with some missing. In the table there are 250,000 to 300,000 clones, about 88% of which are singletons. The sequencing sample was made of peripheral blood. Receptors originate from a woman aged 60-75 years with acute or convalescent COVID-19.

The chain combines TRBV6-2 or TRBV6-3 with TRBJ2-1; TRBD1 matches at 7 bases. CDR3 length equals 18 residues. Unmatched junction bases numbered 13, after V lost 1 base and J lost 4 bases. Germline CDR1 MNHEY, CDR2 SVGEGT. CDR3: CASSYFPPGQKIYNEQFF. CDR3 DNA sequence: TGTGCCAGCAGTTACTTTCCGCCGGGACAGAAAATTTACAATGAGCAGTTCTTC.

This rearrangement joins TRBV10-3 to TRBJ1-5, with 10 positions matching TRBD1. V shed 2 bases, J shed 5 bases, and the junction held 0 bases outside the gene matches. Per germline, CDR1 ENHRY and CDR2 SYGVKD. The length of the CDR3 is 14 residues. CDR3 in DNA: TGTGCCATCAGTGAGGGGACAGGGGATCAGCCCCAGCATTTT. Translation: CAISEGTGDQPQHF.

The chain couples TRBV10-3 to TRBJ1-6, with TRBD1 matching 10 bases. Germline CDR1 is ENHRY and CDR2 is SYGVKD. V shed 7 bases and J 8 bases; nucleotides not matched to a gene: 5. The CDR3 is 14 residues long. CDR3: CAITGQGGDSPLHF. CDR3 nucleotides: TGTGCCATCACAGGACAGGGGGGGGATTCACCCCTCCACTTT.

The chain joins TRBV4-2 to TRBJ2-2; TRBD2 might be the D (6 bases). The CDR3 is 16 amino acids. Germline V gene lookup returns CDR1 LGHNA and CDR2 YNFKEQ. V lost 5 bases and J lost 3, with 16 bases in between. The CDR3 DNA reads TGTGCCAGCAGCAAAGGGGCTGGCGGGGACACCGGGGAGCTGTTTTTT. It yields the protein CASSKGAGGDTGELFF.

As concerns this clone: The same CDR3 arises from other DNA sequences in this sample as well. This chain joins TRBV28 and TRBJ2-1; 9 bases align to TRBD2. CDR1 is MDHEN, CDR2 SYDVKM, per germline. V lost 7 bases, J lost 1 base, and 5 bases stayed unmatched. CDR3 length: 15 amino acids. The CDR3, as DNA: TGTGCCAGCAAAAAGACTAGCGGTTCCTACAATGAGCAGTTCTTC. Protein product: CASKKTSGSYNEQFF.

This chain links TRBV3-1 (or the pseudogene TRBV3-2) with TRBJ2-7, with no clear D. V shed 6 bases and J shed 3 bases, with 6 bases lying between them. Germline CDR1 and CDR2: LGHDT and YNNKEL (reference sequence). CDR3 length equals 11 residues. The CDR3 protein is CASRRYYEQYF. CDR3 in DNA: TGTGCCAGCAGGCGATACTACGAGCAGTACTTC.

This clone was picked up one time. The DNA of the CDR3 is TGTGCCAGCAGCTTGGTTTGGGTAGGGGGCGGCGCTCACTATGGCTACACCTTC. This encodes CASSLVWVGGGAHYGYTF. The chain links TRBV5-5 to TRBJ1-2; 7 bases map to TRBD1. The CDR3 is 18 amino acids. Germline CDR1 and CDR2: SGHKS and YYEKEE (reference sequence). With 0 bases clipped from V and 3 bases from J, the junction kept 14 bases outside the gene matches.

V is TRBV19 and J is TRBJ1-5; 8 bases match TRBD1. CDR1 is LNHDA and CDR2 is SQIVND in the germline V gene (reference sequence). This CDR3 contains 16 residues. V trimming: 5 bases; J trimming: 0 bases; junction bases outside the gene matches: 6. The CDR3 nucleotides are TGTGCCAGTAGTTGGGACAGGTCTAATAGCAATCAGCCCCAGCATTTT. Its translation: CASSWDRSNSNQPQHF.

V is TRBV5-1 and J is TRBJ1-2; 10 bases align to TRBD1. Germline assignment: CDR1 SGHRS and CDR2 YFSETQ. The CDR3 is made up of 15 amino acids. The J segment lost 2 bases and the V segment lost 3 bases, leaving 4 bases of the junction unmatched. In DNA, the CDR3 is TGCGCCAGCAGCTCCTCGGGACAGGGGAACTATGGCTACACCTTC. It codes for CASSSSGQGNYGYTF.

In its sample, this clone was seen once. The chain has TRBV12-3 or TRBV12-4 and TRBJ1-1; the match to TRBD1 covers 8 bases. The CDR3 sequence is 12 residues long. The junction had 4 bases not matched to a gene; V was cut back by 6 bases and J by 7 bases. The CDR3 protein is CASRQGVGEAFF. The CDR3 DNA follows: TGTGCCAGCAGACAGGGGGTTGGTGAAGCTTTCTTT.

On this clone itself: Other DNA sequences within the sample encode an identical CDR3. The CDR3 spells CASSLRGYSNQPQHF. In DNA form, the CDR3 reads TGTGCCAGCAGTTTACGAGGGTATAGCAATCAGCCCCAGCATTTT. This sequence joins TRBV27 and TRBJ1-5; D remains unclear. The CDR3 spans 15 residues. From germline, CDR1 is MNHEY and CDR2 SMNVEV (reference sequence). Trimming took 2 bases from V and 0 from J, leaving 8 bases between them.

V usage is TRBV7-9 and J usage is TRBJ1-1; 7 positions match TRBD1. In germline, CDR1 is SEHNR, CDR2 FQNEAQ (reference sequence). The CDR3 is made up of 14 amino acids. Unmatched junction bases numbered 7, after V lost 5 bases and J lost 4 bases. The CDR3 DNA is TGTGCCAGCAGCACAGGGGATGGAGGCACTGAAGCTTTCTTT. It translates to CASSTGDGGTEAFF.

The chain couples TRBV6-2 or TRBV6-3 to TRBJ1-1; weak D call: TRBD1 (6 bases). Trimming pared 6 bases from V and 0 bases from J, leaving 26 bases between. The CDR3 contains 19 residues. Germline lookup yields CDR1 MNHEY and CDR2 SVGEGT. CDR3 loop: CASSPNRRMDSRMNTEAFF. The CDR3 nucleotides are TGTGCCAGCAGCCCTAATAGGCGAATGGACAGTCGTATGAACACTGAAGCTTTCTTT.

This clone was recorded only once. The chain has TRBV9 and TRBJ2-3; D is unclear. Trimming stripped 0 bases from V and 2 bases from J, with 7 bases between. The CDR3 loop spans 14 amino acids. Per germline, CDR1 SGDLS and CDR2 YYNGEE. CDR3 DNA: TGTGCCAGCAGCGTAGCGCCTAACACAGATACGCAGTATTTT. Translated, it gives CASSVAPNTDTQYF.

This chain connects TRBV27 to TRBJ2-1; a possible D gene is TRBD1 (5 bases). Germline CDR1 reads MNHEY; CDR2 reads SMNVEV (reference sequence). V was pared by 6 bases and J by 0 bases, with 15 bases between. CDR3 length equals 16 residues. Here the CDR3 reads CASSLMGQGSYNEQFF. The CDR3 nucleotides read TGTGCCAGCAGCCTTATGGGTCAGGGCTCCTACAATGAGCAGTTCTTC.

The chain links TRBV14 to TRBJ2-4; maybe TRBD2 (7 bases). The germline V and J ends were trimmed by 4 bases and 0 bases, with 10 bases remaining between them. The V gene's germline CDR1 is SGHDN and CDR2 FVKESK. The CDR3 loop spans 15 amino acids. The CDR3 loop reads CASSRGGVAKNIQYF. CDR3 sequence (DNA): TGTGCCAGCAGCCGAGGGGGGGTAGCCAAAAACATTCAGTACTTC. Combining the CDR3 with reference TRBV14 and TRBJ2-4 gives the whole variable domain EAGVTQFPSHSVIEKGQTVTLRCDPISGHDNLYWYRRVMGKEIKFLLHFVKESKQDESGMPNNRFLAERTGGTYSTLKVQPAELEDSGVYFCASSRGGVAKNIQYFGAGTRLSVL.

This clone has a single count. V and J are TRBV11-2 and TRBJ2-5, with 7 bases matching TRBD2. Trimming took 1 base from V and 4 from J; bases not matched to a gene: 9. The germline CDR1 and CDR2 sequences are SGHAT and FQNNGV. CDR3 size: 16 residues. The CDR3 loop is CASSLVASGVGETQYF. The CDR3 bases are TGTGCCAGCAGCTTAGTAGCTAGCGGTGTGGGAGAGACCCAGTACTTC.

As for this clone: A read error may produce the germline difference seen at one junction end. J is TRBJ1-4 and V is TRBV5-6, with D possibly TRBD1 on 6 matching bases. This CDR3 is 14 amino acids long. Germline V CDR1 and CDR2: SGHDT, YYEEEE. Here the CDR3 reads CASNLGGRGEKLFF. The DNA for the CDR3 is TGTGCCAGCAACTTGGGGGGGCGCGGGGAAAAACTGTTTTTT.

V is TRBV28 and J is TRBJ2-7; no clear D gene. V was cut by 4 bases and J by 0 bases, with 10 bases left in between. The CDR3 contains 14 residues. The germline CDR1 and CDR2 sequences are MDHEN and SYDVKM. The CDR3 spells CASSSESPSYEQYF. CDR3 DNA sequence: TGTGCCAGCAGTTCTGAGTCGCCCTCCTACGAGCAGTACTTC.

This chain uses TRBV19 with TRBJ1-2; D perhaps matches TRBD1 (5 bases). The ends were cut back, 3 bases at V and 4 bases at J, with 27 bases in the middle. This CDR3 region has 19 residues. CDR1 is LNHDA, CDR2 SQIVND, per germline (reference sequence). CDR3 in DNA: TGTGCCAGTAGTATCGGGTTGGTCAGGGTAAAGGCCGGGCCCTATGGCTACACCTTC. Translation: CASSIGLVRVKAGPYGYTF.

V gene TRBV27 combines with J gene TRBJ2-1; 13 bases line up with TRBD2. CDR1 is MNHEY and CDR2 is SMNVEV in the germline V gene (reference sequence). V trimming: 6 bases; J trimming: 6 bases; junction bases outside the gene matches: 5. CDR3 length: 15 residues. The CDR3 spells CASSPGTSGVNEQFF. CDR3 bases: TGTGCCAGCAGCCCCGGGACTAGCGGGGTCAATGAGCAGTTCTTC.